One and the same sample provided the 5 T cell receptor beta chains below, sequenced in a study of blood T cell repertoires in COVID-19. Profiling relied on immunoSEQ multiplex PCR, and the TCRdb table lists in-frame clones only, not all of them. This table has 95,000 to 150,000 clones, around nine tenths appearing once. Sequencing used peripheral blood. The receptors were gathered from a woman between 50 and 59 years old with acute or convalescent COVID-19.

This chain uses TRBV5-1 with TRBJ2-5; 8 bases fit TRBD2. Germline assignment: CDR1 SGHRS and CDR2 YFSETQ. V trimming: 0 bases; J trimming: 5 bases; junction bases outside the gene matches: 3. The CDR3 is 14 residues long. The CDR3 DNA reads TGCGCCAGCAGCTTGGGTAGCGGGATTGAGACCCAGTACTTC. This encodes CASSLGSGIETQYF. The variable domain in full, with the rest retrieved from reference TRBV5-1 and TRBJ2-5, is KAGVTQTPRYLIKTRGQQVTLSCSPISGHRSVSWYQQTPGQGLQFLFEYFSETQRNKGNFPGRFSGRQFSNSRSEMNVSTLELGDSALYLCASSLGSGIETQYFGPGTRLLVL.

The chain employs TRBV18 and TRBJ2-1; possible D gene TRBD2, 5 bases. Looked up from germline, CDR1 is KGHSH and CDR2 is LQKENI. V was pared by 2 bases and J by 3 bases, with 8 bases between. This CDR3 spans 14 amino acids. CDR3 sequence reads: CASSPGSHYNEQFF. The CDR3 nucleotides read TGTGCCAGCTCACCAGGGAGCCACTACAATGAGCAGTTCTTC.

The CDR3 nucleotides are TGTGCTAGTGGTTCCCCAGACAGGGACAATGAGCAGTTCTTC. Translating gives CASGSPDRDNEQFF. The chain has TRBV12-5 and TRBJ2-1; 7 nucleotides match TRBD1. CDR3 length: 14 residues. J gave up 5 bases and V 4 bases, and 5 bases lay outside the gene matches. Germline V lookup: CDR1 LGHNT, CDR2 FRNRAP.

The rearrangement uses TRBV6-1 and TRBJ1-4, with D unresolved. V was clipped by 3 bases and J by 7 bases, with 9 bases between them. Germline V lookup: CDR1 MNHNS, CDR2 SASEGT. CDR3 length equals 13 residues. The CDR3 region has the DNA TGTGCCAGCAGTGAGAGACCAGGTGAAAAACTGTTTTTT. Translation gives CASSERPGEKLFF.

This clone occurred a few times. This chain joins TRBV6-2 or TRBV6-3 and TRBJ1-5; TRBD1 matches 8 bases. The germline CDR1 and CDR2 sequences are MNHEY and SVGEGT. J gave up 5 bases and V 4 bases, and 10 bases lay outside the gene matches. The CDR3 is 16 residues long. CDR3 sequence reads: CASSSTTQGAYQPQHF. The CDR3 coding sequence is TGTGCCAGCAGTTCGACAACTCAGGGGGCGTATCAGCCCCAGCATTTT.